This paragraph reports one TCR beta chain. The sample originates from a study of blood T cell repertoires in COVID-19. For the study at large: Material from acute and convalescent COVID-19 was sourced from the United States, Italy and Spain.

Sequenced by immunoSEQ multiplex PCR; TCRdb stores in-frame clones only, minus some. The sample lists some 240,000 clones; around 84% were seen once. Recruitment covered over 20 US areas and drew participants whose ages spanned 18 to 89 years. Participants in the exposed group had met a COVID-19 case in the 2 weeks before joining the study. This CDR3 comprises 13 residues. After removal of 5 bases from V and 5 bases from J, the junction contained 3 bases not matched to a gene. Germline V gene data show CDR1 as MDHEN and CDR2 as SYDVKM. The J gene is TRBJ1-2, the V gene TRBV28; 9 nucleotides align to TRBD1. Input material: PBMCs or T cells enriched from blood (not recorded which). The sequence was collected from a woman aged 45-59 years who had been exposed to COVID-19. CDR3: CASSGQGYYGYTF. The DNA for the CDR3 is TGTGCCAGCAGTGGACAGGGGTATTATGGCTACACCTTC.